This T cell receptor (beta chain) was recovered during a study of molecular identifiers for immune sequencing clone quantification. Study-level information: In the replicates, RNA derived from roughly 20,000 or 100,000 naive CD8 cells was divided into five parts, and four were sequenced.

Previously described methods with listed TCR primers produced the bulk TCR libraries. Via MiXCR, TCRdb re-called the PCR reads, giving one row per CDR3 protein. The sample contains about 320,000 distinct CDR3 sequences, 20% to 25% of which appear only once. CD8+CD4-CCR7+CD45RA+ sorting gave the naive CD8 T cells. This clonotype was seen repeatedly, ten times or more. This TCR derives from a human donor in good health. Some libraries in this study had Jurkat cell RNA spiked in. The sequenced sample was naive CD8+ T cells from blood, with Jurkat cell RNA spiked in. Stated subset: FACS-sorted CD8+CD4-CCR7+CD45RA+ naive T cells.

CDR3 protein: CASSLSDSNQPQHF. In nucleotides, the CDR3 is TGTGCCAGCAGCTTGTCGGATAGCAATCAGCCCCAGCATTTT. The V gene is TRBV5-6, the J gene TRBJ1-5; no clear D. CDR1 is SGHDT and CDR2 is YYEEEE in the germline V gene. V lost 1 base and J 0 bases, leaving 5 bases between the germline ends. The CDR3 contains 14 residues.